At least ten counts were recorded for the clone carrying this T cell receptor (beta chain). Antigen unknown. TCRdb processed the RT-PCR reads anew with MiXCR; each CDR3 protein has one entry. The profile shows 200,000 to 300,000 distinct CDR3 sequences, over 9% of them singletons. The data are from a study of response to subunit inactivated influenza vaccine. Whole-study results and caveats: After each seasonal influenza vaccination, few new T cells are recruited, the authors suggested.

The length of the CDR3 is 15 residues. V gave up 2 bases and J gave up 7 bases, with 16 bases separating them. CDR1 is SGHRS and CDR2 is YFSETQ in the germline V gene. The material was non-naive T cells sorted from PBMCs, obtained less than 15 days before vaccination. J is TRBJ2-1 and V is TRBV5-1; no definite D call. This TCR was sampled from a man between 50 and 59 years old who received an inactivated influenza vaccine. The CDR3 DNA is TGCGCCAGCAGCTTAGGGTCTCACCCTTCGAATGAGCAGTTCTTC. This sequence encodes CASSLGSHPSNEQFF. Using reference TRBV5-1 and TRBJ2-1 for the parts outside the CDR3, the full variable domain is KAGVTQTPRYLIKTRGQQVTLSCSPISGHRSVSWYQQTPGQGLQFLFEYFSETQRNKGNFPGRFSGRQFSNSRSEMNVSTLELGDSALYLCASSLGSHPSNEQFFGPGTRLTVL.